One sample yielded the 21 T cell receptor beta chains listed below, sequenced in a study of shared clonotypes between healthy human individuals. It was CD45RO-negative cells, positively selected for CCR7, that made up naive CD8 cells, with terminally differentiated effector memory CD45RA+ cells excluded. The protocol was immunoSEQ multiplex PCR, while the TCRdb copy is restricted to in-frame clones and leaves out a portion. Of around 1.9 million clones listed, 93% are singletons. Sequenced sample: naive CD8+ T cells from PBMCs. The receptor source for this set is a man between 18 and 29 years old in good health. Some clones in this sample may be carry-over from other donors' samples.

The count of this clone is one. The chain uses TRBV7-9 and TRBJ2-7; 8 bases align to TRBD1. The J segment lost 2 bases and the V segment lost 5 bases, leaving 8 bases of the junction unmatched. In germline, CDR1 is SEHNR, CDR2 FQNEAQ (reference sequence). There are 15 residues in the CDR3. The chain's CDR3 is CASSKISDRAYEQYF. The DNA for the CDR3 is TGTGCCAGCAGCAAAATATCGGACAGGGCCTACGAGCAGTACTTC.

This rearrangement joins TRBV4-3 to TRBJ2-1, with 10 nucleotides matching TRBD2. CDR3 length: 16 amino acids. Germline assignment: CDR1 LGHNA and CDR2 YSLEER. J was trimmed by 4 bases and V by 1 base; bases with no gene match: 4. CDR3 coding DNA: TGCGCCAGCAGCCAAGCTCCAGCGGGAGGGTACAATGAGCAGTTCTTC. This encodes CASSQAPAGGYNEQFF.

Concerning this clone: Distinct nucleotide sequences in the sample also encode this CDR3. The chain joins TRBV9 to TRBJ2-7; 8 nucleotides line up with TRBD1. The CDR3 extends over 15 amino acids. V lost 2 bases, J lost 1 base, and 5 bases stayed unmatched. Germline V CDR1 and CDR2: SGDLS, YYNGEE. The CDR3 spells CASSVAGTGSYEQYF. Written as DNA, the CDR3 is TGTGCCAGCAGCGTGGCCGGGACAGGTTCCTACGAGCAGTACTTC.

The V and J genes are TRBV7-9 and TRBJ2-1; TRBD2 matches 9 bases. With 5 bases clipped from V and 6 bases from J, the junction kept 17 bases outside the gene matches. This CDR3 has 18 amino acids. In germline, CDR1 is SEHNR, CDR2 FQNEAQ (reference sequence). CDR3 DNA: TGTGCCAGCAGCCAACCCCGGGCGCTAGCGGGATTTATCAATGAGCAGTTCTTC. Encoded protein: CASSQPRALAGFINEQFF. The entire variable domain, with the rest obtained from reference TRBV7-9 and TRBJ2-1, is as follows: DTGVSQNPRHKITKRGQNVTFRCDPISEHNRLYWYRQTLGQGPEFLTYFQNEAQLEKSRLLSDRFSAERPKGSFSTLEIQRTEQGDSAMYLCASSQPRALAGFINEQFFGPGTRLTVL.

The V gene is TRBV4-3, the J gene TRBJ2-7, with 11 bases identical to TRBD1. From germline, CDR1 is LGHNA and CDR2 YSLEER. Germline trimming cut 0 bases from V and 2 bases from J; bases unmatched to any gene: 3. The CDR3 has 16 amino acids. For the CDR3, the DNA is TGCGCCAGCAGCCAAGACTCGGGACAGGGGGCCTACGAGCAGTACTTC. It yields the protein CASSQDSGQGAYEQYF.

V usage is TRBV28 and J usage is TRBJ2-1; D unresolved. Trimming removed 1 base from V and 3 bases from J, with 10 bases in between. CDR3 length: 15 residues. Germline V gene lookup returns CDR1 MDHEN and CDR2 SYDVKM. The CDR3 sequence is CASSLFHLLYNEQFF. CDR3 nucleotides: TGTGCCAGCAGTTTATTTCACTTGCTCTACAATGAGCAGTTCTTC. The variable domain in full, completed from reference TRBV28 and TRBJ2-1, reads DVKVTQSSRYLVKRTGEKVFLECVQDMDHENMFWYRQDPGLGLRLIYFSYDVKMKEKGDIPEGYSVSREKKERFSLILESASTNQTSMYLCASSLFHLLYNEQFFGPGTRLTVL.

This clone was detected only a few times. The chain carries TRBV29-1 and TRBJ1-1; D possibly corresponds to TRBD1 (5 bases). This CDR3 contains 12 residues. Trimming pared 4 bases from V and 4 bases from J, leaving 10 bases between. CDR1 and CDR2 (germline): SQVTM, ANQGSEA. Here the CDR3 reads CSVGGGLTEAFF. CDR3 bases: TGCAGCGTTGGTGGGGGTCTCACTGAAGCTTTCTTT.

The rearrangement joins TRBV5-1 to TRBJ1-1; maybe TRBD1 (5 bases). CDR3 length equals 15 residues. V was trimmed by 3 bases and J by 5 bases, leaving 17 bases between them. Germline V gives CDR1 SGHRS, CDR2 YFSETQ. CDR3 in DNA: TGCGCCAGCAGCTCCGCAGGGTCAAGATGGACTGAAGCTTTCTTT. Protein: CASSSAGSRWTEAFF.

CDR3 DNA: TGTGCCAGCAGCTCCCTAAAAGCGGGAGAAGACAATGAGCAGTTCTTC. Translating it yields CASSSLKAGEDNEQFF. The chain joins TRBV5-6 to TRBJ2-1; the match to TRBD2 covers 8 bases. Germline CDR1 and CDR2: SGHDT and YYEEEE. The CDR3 covers 16 residues. The J segment lost 5 bases and the V segment lost 3 bases, leaving 10 bases of the junction unmatched.

The rearrangement links TRBV7-3 to TRBJ2-7; D is possibly TRBD1 or TRBD2 (5 bases each). V gave up 3 bases and J gave up 2 bases, with 11 bases separating them. Germline CDR1 reads SGHTA; CDR2 reads FQGTGA. The CDR3 loop spans 14 amino acids. CDR3 loop: CASSFDWGPYEQYF. The CDR3 coding sequence is TGTGCCAGCAGCTTCGACTGGGGACCCTACGAGCAGTACTTC.

The chain employs TRBV2 and TRBJ1-1, with D maybe TRBD1 (6 bases). This CDR3 comprises 13 residues. Deletions cut 4 bases from V and 3 bases from J, with 9 bases between. CDR1 and CDR2 (germline): SNHLY, FYNNEI. CDR3 nucleotide sequence: TGTGCCAGCAGTGCAGGGGCTTACACTGAAGCTTTCTTT. Its translation: CASSAGAYTEAFF.

The V gene is TRBV21-1, the J gene TRBJ1-1; the table's D call TRBD1 went unverified against the DNA. TRBV21-1 is a pseudogene segment. This CDR3 contains 15 residues. The CDR3 DNA reads TGTGCCAGCAGATGGGGCCTCAACAACTCAGAATTGGCTTTCTTT. Its translation is CASRWGLNNSELAFF.

The rearrangement uses TRBV20-1 and TRBJ2-1; 7 bases map to TRBD2. The CDR3 contains 10 residues. Germline CDR1 and CDR2: DFQATT and SNEGSKA (reference sequence). The V and J ends lost 7 bases and 12 bases, in that order; junction bases with no gene match: 6. The CDR3 spells CSGPSGLQFF. The CDR3 region has the DNA TGCAGTGGTCCTAGCGGACTGCAGTTCTTC.

The gene calls are TRBV9 and TRBJ2-2; D remains unclear. Per the germline V gene, CDR1 is SGDLS and CDR2 is YYNGEE. Trimming removed 3 bases at V and 6 bases at J, with 9 bases between. CDR3 length: 13 amino acids. In DNA form, the CDR3 reads TGTGCCAGCAGCGCCCACATCCCCGGGGAGCTGTTTTTT. Protein: CASSAHIPGELFF.

The rearrangement joins TRBV28 to TRBJ2-7; maybe TRBD1 (5 bases). This CDR3 comprises 13 residues. V lost 6 bases to trimming and J lost 2 bases, with 11 bases between them. The germline CDR1 and CDR2 sequences are MDHEN and SYDVKM. Here the CDR3 DNA reads TGTGCCAGCAGCAGTGACAGTACCTACGAGCAGTACTTC. Protein: CASSSDSTYEQYF.

The V call is TRBV19, the J call TRBJ2-5; D is tentatively TRBD1 or TRBD2 (6 bases each). Trimming pared 3 bases from V and 2 bases from J, leaving 10 bases between. This CDR3 has 14 amino acids. Germline assignment: CDR1 LNHDA and CDR2 SQIVND (reference sequence). CDR3 DNA sequence: TGTGCCAGTAGTATCCGGGGGCGTCAAGAGACCCAGTACTTC. Its protein is CASSIRGRQETQYF.

This clone was observed at least ten times. This sequence joins TRBV30 and TRBJ2-1; D may be TRBD1 or TRBD2 (6 bases each). This CDR3 is 14 amino acids long. V was cut by 4 bases and J by 4 bases, with 14 bases left in between. Germline V gene lookup returns CDR1 GTSNPN and CDR2 SVGIG (reference sequence). The CDR3 nucleotides are TGTGCCTGGACCGTGAGGGGGGATTACAATGAGCAGTTCTTC. Amino acids: CAWTVRGDYNEQFF.

V is TRBV7-9 and J is TRBJ2-1; TRBD2 matches at 9 bases. V was clipped by 0 bases and J by 4 bases; unmatched bases: 10. Germline V gives CDR1 SEHNR, CDR2 FQNEAQ (reference sequence). There are 18 residues in the CDR3. The chain's CDR3 is CASSLASGSLYIYNEQFF. The CDR3 DNA reads TGTGCCAGCAGCTTAGCTAGCGGGAGTCTCTATATATACAATGAGCAGTTCTTC. Full variable domain (rest looked up from reference TRBV7-9 and TRBJ2-1): DTGVSQNPRHKITKRGQNVTFRCDPISEHNRLYWYRQTLGQGPEFLTYFQNEAQLEKSRLLSDRFSAERPKGSFSTLEIQRTEQGDSAMYLCASSLASGSLYIYNEQFFGPGTRLTVL.

This clone was seen just once. The chain has TRBV7-6 and TRBJ2-1; 7 bases are shared with TRBD2. Germline-derived CDR1 and CDR2 are SGHVS and FNYEAQ. The CDR3 extends over 13 amino acids. The junction had 8 bases not matched to a gene; V was cut back by 5 bases and J by 10 bases. DNA for the CDR3: TGTGCCAGCAGCACATCCAGGACTAGGGAGCAGTTCTTC. This translates into CASSTSRTREQFF.

The chain is built from TRBV5-4 and TRBJ1-2; D remains unclear. V lost 4 bases to trimming and J lost 2 bases, with 15 bases between them. The CDR3 spans 15 residues. Germline CDR1 reads SGHNT; CDR2 reads YYREEE (reference sequence). The CDR3 sequence is CASSPFRGSNYGYTF. The CDR3 DNA reads as TGTGCCAGCAGCCCGTTTCGAGGGTCGAACTATGGCTACACCTTC. Full variable domain (outside the CDR3, taken from reference TRBV5-4 and TRBJ1-2): ETGVTQSPTHLIKTRGQQVTLRCSSQSGHNTVSWYQQALGQGPQFIFQYYREEENGRGNFPPRFSGLQFPNYSSELNVNALELDDSALYLCASSPFRGSNYGYTFGSGTRLTVV.

The V and J genes are TRBV12-5 and TRBJ1-4, with unresolved D. The CDR3 contains 18 residues. The V gene lost 0 bases and the J gene lost 8 bases, with 22 bases spanning the gap. From germline, CDR1 is LGHNT and CDR2 FRNRAP. CDR3 residues: CASGLVFLIGIREEKLFF. CDR3 nucleotides: TGTGCTAGTGGTTTGGTGTTCCTTATCGGGATCCGGGAAGAAAAACTGTTTTTT.